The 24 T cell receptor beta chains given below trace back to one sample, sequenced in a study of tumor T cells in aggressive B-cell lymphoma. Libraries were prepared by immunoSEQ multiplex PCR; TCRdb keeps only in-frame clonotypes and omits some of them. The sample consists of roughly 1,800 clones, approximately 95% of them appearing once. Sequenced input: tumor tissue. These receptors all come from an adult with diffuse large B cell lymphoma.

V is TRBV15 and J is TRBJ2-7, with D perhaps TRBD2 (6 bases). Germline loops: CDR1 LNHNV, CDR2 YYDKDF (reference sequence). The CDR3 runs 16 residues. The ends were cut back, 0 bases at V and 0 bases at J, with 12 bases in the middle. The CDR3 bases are TGTGCCACCAGCAGAGAAGGAGGGGCCAACTCCTACGAGCAGTACTTC. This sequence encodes CATSREGGANSYEQYF.

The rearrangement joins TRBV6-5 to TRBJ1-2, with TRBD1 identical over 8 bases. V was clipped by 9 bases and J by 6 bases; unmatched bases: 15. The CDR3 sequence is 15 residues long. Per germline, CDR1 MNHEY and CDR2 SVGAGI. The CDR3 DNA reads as TGTGCCAGTGGCCGTAGGCAGGGGGCTATTGATGGCTACACCTTC. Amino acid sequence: CASGRRQGAIDGYTF.

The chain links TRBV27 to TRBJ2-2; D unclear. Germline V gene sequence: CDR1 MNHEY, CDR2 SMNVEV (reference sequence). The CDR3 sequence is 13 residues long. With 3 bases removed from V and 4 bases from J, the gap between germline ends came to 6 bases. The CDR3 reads CASSFIFTGELFF. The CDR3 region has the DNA TGTGCCAGCAGTTTTATCTTCACCGGGGAGCTGTTTTTT.

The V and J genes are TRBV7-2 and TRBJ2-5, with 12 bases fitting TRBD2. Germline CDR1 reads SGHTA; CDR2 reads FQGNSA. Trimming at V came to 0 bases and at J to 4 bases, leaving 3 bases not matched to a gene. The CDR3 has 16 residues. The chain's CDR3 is CASSLAELAGGETQYF. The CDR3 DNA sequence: TGTGCCAGCAGCTTAGCGGAACTAGCGGGAGGAGAGACCCAGTACTTC.

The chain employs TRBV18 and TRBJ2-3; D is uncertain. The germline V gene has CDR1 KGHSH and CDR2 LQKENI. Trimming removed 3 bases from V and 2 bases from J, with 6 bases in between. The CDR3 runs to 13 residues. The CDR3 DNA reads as TGTGCCAGCTCACCCGGTATCACAGATACGCAGTATTTT. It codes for CASSPGITDTQYF.

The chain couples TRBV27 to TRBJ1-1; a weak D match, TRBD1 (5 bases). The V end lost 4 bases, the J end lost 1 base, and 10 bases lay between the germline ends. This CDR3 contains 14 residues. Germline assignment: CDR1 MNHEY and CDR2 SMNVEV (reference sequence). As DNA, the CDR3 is TGTGCCAGCAGTTATGCAGGGCCGAACACTGAAGCTTTCTTT. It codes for CASSYAGPNTEAFF.

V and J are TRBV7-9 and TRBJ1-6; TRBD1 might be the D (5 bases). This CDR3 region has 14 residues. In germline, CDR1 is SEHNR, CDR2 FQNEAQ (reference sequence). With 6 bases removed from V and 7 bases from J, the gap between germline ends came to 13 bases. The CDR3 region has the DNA TGTGCCAGCAGTTGGACACGGCCAAATTCACCCCTCCACTTT. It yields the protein CASSWTRPNSPLHF.

This CDR3 reads CASSQEGRDPEAFF. Here the CDR3 DNA reads TGCGCCAGCAGCCAAGAGGGGAGGGACCCTGAAGCTTTCTTT. The rearrangement joins TRBV4-1 to TRBJ1-1; a weak D match, TRBD1 (5 bases). The germline gives CDR1 MGHRA, CDR2 YSYEKL. V was cut by 0 bases and J by 6 bases, with 11 bases left in between. This CDR3 has 14 residues.

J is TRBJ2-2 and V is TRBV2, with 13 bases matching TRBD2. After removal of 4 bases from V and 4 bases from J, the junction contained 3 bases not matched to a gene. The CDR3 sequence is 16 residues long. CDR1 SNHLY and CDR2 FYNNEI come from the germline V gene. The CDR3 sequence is CASSGGLAGVTGELFF. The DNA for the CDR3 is TGTGCCAGCAGTGGAGGACTAGCGGGAGTCACCGGGGAGCTGTTTTTT.

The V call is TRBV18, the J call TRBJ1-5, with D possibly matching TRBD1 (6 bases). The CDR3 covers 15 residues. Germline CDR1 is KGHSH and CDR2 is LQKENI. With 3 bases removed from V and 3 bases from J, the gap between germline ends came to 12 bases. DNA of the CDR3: TGTGCCAGCTCACCTGAAACAGGGTTCAATCAGCCCCAGCATTTT. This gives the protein CASSPETGFNQPQHF.

DNA for the CDR3: TGCGCCAGCAGCTTAAGTTCCCAACCGGGGGAGACCCAGTACTTC. This codes for CASSLSSQPGETQYF. V gene TRBV5-1 combines with J gene TRBJ2-5; D may be TRBD2 (5 bases). Trimming removed 2 bases from V and 5 bases from J, with 16 bases in between. CDR1 and CDR2 from the germline V gene are SGHRS and YFSETQ. The CDR3 spans 15 residues.

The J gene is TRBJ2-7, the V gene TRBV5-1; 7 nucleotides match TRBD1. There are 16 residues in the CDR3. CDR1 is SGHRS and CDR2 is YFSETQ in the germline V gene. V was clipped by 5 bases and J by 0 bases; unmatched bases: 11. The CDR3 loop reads CASSNQATGFSYEQYF. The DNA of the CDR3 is TGCGCCAGCAGTAACCAGGCGACAGGGTTCTCCTACGAGCAGTACTTC.

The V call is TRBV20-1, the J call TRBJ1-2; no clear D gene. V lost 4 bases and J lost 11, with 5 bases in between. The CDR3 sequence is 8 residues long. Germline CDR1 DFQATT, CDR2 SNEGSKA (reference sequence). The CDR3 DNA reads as TGCAGTGCTAATCTGTACACCTTC. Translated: CSANLYTF.

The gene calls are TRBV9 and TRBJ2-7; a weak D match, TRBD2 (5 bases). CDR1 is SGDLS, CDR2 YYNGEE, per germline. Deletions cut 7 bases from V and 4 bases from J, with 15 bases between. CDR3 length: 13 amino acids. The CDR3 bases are TGTGCCAGCTTAGAGGGTTCCCGTTACGAGCAGTACTTC. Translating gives CASLEGSRYEQYF.

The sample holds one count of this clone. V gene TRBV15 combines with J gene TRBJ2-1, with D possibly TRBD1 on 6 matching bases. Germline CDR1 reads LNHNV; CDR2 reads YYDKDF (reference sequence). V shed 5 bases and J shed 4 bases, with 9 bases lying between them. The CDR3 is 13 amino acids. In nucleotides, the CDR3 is TGTGCCACCAGCTCGGACAGATACAATGAGCAGTTCTTC. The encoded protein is CATSSDRYNEQFF.

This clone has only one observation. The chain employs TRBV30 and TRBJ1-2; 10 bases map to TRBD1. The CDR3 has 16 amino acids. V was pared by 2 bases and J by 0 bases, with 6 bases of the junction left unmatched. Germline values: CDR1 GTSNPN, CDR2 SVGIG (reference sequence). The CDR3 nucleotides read TGTGCCTGGAGTAGGACAGGGGGTGTTACTAACTATGGCTACACCTTC. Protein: CAWSRTGGVTNYGYTF.

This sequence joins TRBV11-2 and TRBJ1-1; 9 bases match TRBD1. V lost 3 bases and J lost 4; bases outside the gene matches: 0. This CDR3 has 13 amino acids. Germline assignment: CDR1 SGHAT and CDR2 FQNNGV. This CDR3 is CASSLTGGTEAFF. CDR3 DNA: TGTGCCAGCAGCTTGACAGGGGGCACTGAAGCTTTCTTT.

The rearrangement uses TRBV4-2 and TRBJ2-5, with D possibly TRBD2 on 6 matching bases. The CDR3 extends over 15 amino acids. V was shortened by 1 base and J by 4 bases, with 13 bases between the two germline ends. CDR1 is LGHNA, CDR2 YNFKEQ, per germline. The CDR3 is CASSQVWQGGETQYF. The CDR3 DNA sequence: TGTGCCAGCAGCCAAGTGTGGCAGGGAGGAGAGACCCAGTACTTC.

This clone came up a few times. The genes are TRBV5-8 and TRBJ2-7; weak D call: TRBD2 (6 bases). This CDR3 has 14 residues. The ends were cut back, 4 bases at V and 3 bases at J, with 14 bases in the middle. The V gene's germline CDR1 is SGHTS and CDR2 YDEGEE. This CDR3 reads CASSLAGLSYEQYF. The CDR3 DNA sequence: TGTGCCAGCAGCCTTGCGGGACTCAGCTACGAGCAGTACTTC.

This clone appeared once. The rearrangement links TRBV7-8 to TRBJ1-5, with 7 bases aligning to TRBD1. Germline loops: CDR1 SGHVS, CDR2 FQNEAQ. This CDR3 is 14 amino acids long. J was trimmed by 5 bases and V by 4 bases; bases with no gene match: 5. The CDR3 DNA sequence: TGTGCCAGCAGCTCTCGACAGGGCTATCAGCCCCAGCATTTT. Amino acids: CASSSRQGYQPQHF.

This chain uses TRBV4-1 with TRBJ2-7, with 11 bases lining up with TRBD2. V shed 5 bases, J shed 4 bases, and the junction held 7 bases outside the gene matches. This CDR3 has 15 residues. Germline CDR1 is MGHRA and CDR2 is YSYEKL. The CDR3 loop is CASSTLAGETYEQYF. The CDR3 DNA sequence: TGCGCCAGCAGCACACTAGCGGGGGAAACTTACGAGCAGTACTTC.

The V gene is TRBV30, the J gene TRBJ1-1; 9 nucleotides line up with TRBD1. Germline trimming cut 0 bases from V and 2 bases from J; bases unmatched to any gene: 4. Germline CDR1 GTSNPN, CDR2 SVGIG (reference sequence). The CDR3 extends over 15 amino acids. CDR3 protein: CAWSVGTGSNTEAFF. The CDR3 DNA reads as TGTGCCTGGAGTGTGGGGACAGGGTCCAACACTGAAGCTTTCTTT.

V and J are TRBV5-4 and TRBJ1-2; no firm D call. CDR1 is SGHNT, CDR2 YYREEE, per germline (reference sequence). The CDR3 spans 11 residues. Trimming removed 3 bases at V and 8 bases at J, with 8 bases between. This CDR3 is CASSSPAGYTF. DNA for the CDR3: TGTGCCAGCAGCTCTCCAGCGGGCTACACCTTC.

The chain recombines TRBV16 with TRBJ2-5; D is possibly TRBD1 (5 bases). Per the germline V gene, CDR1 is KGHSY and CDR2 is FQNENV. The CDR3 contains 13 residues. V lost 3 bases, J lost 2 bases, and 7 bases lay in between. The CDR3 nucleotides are TGTGCCAGCAGCCAGACAGTTCAAGAGACCCAGTACTTC. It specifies CASSQTVQETQYF.